These T cell receptor beta chains were read from a single sample in a study of cytomegalovirus exposure and HLA in healthy donors. The data were produced by immunoSEQ multiplex PCR, yet TCRdb's version contains in-frame clones alone and is incomplete. Of 80,000 to 95,000 clones in the sample, less than 65% are singletons; the top ten hold roughly 6%. Input material: PBMCs. Every receptor here comes from a woman in her twenties or thirties in good health and CMV-seronegative. CDR3s include the opening cysteine and the closing phenylalanine or tryptophan. A D gene is named only where the DNA matches it firmly. For some rows the clone size is stated as once, few or many, or as a class when expanded; others skip it.

TRBJ2-7,TRBV7-2,NA,NA,TGTGCCAGCAGCTTACTAGTCTCCGACGAGCAGTACTTC,CASSLLVSDEQYF
TRBJ2-1,TRBV11-3,NA,TRBD1,TGTGCCAGCAGCCAGGGGGAAAGGCAGTTCTTC,CASSQGERQFF
TRBJ1-5,TRBV19,NA,NA,TGTGCCAGTAATTGGCAGAGCAATCAGCCCCAGCATTTT,CASNWQSNQPQHF
TRBJ2-7,TRBV4-2,few,TRBD2,TGTGCCAGCAGCGCCCCTTCGGCTAGCGGATACGAGCAGTACTTC,CASSAPSASGYEQYF
TRBJ1-1,TRBV6-5,NA,NA,TGTGCCAGCAAACGTCCCGGAGGAAATGAAGCTTTCTTT,CASKRPGGNEAFF
TRBJ1-2,TRBV6-5,once,NA,TGTGCCTTCATGAGGAGTCTCTATGGCTACACCTTC,CAFMRSLYGYTF
TRBJ2-1,TRBV5-1,NA,NA,TGCGCCAGCAGATCGGGGTGGAATGAGCAGTTCTTC,CASRSGWNEQFF
TRBJ2-1,TRBV6-1,NA,NA,TGTGCCACCGGGGGACGCTCCTACAATGAGCAGTTCTTC,CATGGRSYNEQFF
TRBJ2-3,TRBV9,NA,TRBD2,TGTGCCAGCAGCCCTCAAAGCGGGAGATTCACAGATACGCAGTATTTT,CASSPQSGRFTDTQYF
TRBJ1-1,TRBV10-2,NA,NA,TGCGCCAGCAGACTACCCCGGACAGCCGAAGCTTTCTTT,CASRLPRTAEAFF
TRBJ1-2,TRBV27,NA,NA,TGTGCCAGCAGTTCCCCAGGGGATACCTTCTATGGCTACACCTTC,CASSSPGDTFYGYTF
TRBJ2-6,TRBV19,NA,NA,TGTGCCAGTAGTATTAAGGCAGCGAGCTCTGGGGCCAACGTCCTGACTTTC,CASSIKAASSGANVLTF
TRBJ2-7,TRBV28,few,NA,TGTGCCAGCAGTTTGGTACAGTCCGAGCAGTACTTC,CASSLVQSEQYF
TRBJ2-2,TRBV28,NA,TRBD1,TGTGCCAGCGATCTAGGGGGCGGCGGGGAGCTGTTTTTT,CASDLGGGGELFF
TRBJ1-3,TRBV5-1,NA,NA,TGCGCCAGCAGCTTGCGGGCGGGCTCTGGAAACACCATATATTTT,CASSLRAGSGNTIYF
TRBJ1-4,TRBV28,NA,TRBD1,TGTGCCAGCAGCGAGGGGGCCCTTCCGGAAAAACTGTTTTTT,CASSEGALPEKLFF
TRBJ2-1,TRBV11-2,NA,NA,TGTGCCAGCAGCTTATGGCCCGGAGCCTACAATGAGCAGTTCTTC,CASSLWPGAYNEQFF
TRBJ2-1,TRBV5-4,NA,TRBD1,TGTGCCAGCAGCTTAGGGGGCAACACCTACAATGAGCAGTTCTTC,CASSLGGNTYNEQFF
TRBJ2-1,TRBV6-1,few,TRBD2,TGTGTACTTGTAGCGGGGGGGCTGAATGAGCAGTTCTTC,CVLVAGGLNEQFF
TRBJ2-7,TRBV11-3,few,TRBD1,TGTGCCAGCAGCTCCCGGGACAGGGGAAGGCAGTACTTC,CASSSRDRGRQYF
TRBJ2-7,TRBV29-1,NA,TRBD2,TGCAGCGTCCGGACTAGCGGGATGTACGAGCAGTACTTC,CSVRTSGMYEQYF
TRBJ1-2,TRBV6-5,NA,NA,TGTGCCAGCAGTTACTCCGGGCAGGGAATCTATGGCTACACCTTC,CASSYSGQGIYGYTF
TRBJ1-5,TRBV4-1,NA,TRBD1,TGCGCCAGCAGCCAAGACCCCGACAGGGGATATCGTCAGCCCCAGCATTTT,CASSQDPDRGYRQPQHF
TRBJ2-1,TRBV5-1,once,NA,TGCGCCAGCAGCCTATCCCCACGCAATGAGCAGTTCTTC,CASSLSPRNEQFF
TRBJ1-5,TRBV19,NA,NA,TGTGCCAGTAGAATGGGCAGGGACAATCAGCCCCAGCATTTT,CASRMGRDNQPQHF
TRBJ2-7,TRBV6-1,few,NA,TGTGCCAGCAATCTAGGGACTGCGCAGTACTTC,CASNLGTAQYF
TRBJ1-2,TRBV27,NA,NA,TGTGCCAGCAGTCCTCTTGGACGGGGTGGGGACACCTTC,CASSPLGRGGDTF
TRBJ1-1,TRBV29-1,NA,NA,TGCAGCGTTGTCCCAACCGGACAAACGAACACTGAAGCTTTCTTT,CSVVPTGQTNTEAFF
TRBJ2-7,TRBV27,NA,TRBD1,TGTGCCAGCAGTTTGACCGGGACAGCCTACGAGCAGTACTTC,CASSLTGTAYEQYF
TRBJ2-7,TRBV7-8,NA,NA,TGTGCCAGCAGCTTAGCAGGGGGATACGAGCAGTACTTC,CASSLAGGYEQYF
TRBJ2-3,TRBV6-5,NA,NA,TGTGCCAGCAGTTACTCCGGCGGGGCGGGAGATACGCAGTATTTT,CASSYSGGAGDTQYF
TRBJ1-1,TRBV5-1,NA,NA,TGCGCCAGCAGCCACGGGGTGAACACTGAAGCTTTCTTT,CASSHGVNTEAFF
TRBJ2-7,TRBV9,once,NA,TGTGCCAGCAGCGGAGGGATCTCCTACGAGCAGTACTTC,CASSGGISYEQYF
TRBJ2-7,TRBV19,NA,NA,TGTGCCAGTAGTCCACTCGGGAGCCCCACCTACGAGCAGTACTTC,CASSPLGSPTYEQYF
TRBJ2-5,TRBV25-1,NA,NA,TGTGCCAGCAGTGAAGGGCTCAAGATGTCGGAGACCCAGTACTTC,CASSEGLKMSETQYF
TRBJ1-5,TRBV7-2,NA,NA,TGTGCCAGCAGCCCCGACAGTCATCGGCCCCAGCATTTT,CASSPDSHRPQHF
TRBJ1-1,TRBV2,once,NA,TGTGCCAGCAGGGAAGACAGGATGAACACTGAAGCTTTCTTT,CASREDRMNTEAFF
TRBJ1-2,TRBV4-3,NA,TRBD1,TGCGCCAGCAGCCAAGATTGGGACAGGGGCGTCTATGGCTACACCTTC,CASSQDWDRGVYGYTF
TRBJ1-5,TRBV21-1,NA,NA,TGTGCCAGCAGCAAAAGCAAAGCAAGGACAGGGCCTAGAGGCAATCAGCCCCAGCATTTT,CASSKSKARTGPRGNQPQHF
TRBJ1-1,TRBV6-5,NA,NA,TGTGCCAGCAGGGCCGCGGCGACTGAAGCTTTCTTT,CASRAAATEAFF
TRBJ1-2,TRBV9,NA,TRBD1,TGTGCCAGCAGCGTAGGACAGGGGGACTATGGCTACACCTTC,CASSVGQGDYGYTF